Below, one TCR beta chain is given with its context. The sample comes from a study of blood T cell repertoires in COVID-19. Germline assignment: CDR1 SNHLY and CDR2 FYNNEI. The CDR3 has 10 residues. Trimming cost V 6 bases and J 7 bases, with 6 bases left between them. Exposed enrollees encountered a COVID-19 case at some point within 2 weeks before study entry. In the authors' methods: How many nucleated cells were present was estimated from reference gene primer amplification. Sequencing used immunoSEQ multiplex PCR; TCRdb keeps in-frame clones, though not all of them. V and J calls and clone size are copied from that table; D and trimming were computed from the DNA. The sample gives about 160,000 clones, approximately 86% of which show up once; approximately 3.8% is in the top ten.

Material for sequencing was PBMCs or T cells enriched from blood (not recorded which). The sequence came from a woman between 40 and 50 years old who had been exposed to COVID-19. This chain joins TRBV2 and TRBJ1-2; no definite D call. CDR3 region: CASSFGGYTF. In nucleotides, the CDR3 is TGTGCCAGCAGCTTCGGTGGCTACACCTTC.